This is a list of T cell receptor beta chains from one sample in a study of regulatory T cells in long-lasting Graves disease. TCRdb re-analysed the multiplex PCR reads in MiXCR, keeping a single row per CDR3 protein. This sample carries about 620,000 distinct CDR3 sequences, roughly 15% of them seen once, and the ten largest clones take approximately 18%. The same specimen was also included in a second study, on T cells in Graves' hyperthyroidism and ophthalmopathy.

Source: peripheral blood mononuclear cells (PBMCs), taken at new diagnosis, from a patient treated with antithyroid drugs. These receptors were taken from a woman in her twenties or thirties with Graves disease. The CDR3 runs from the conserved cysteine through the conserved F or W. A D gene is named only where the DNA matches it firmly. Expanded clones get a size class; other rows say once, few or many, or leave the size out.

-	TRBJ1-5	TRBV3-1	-	TGTGCCAGCAGCCAAGAGGTAAGCGGTGGGCAGCCCCAGCATTTT	CASSQEVSGGQPQHF
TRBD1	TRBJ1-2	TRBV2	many	TGTGCCAGACGACAGGGGGCTGGGGATGGCTACACCTTC	CARRQGAGDGYTF
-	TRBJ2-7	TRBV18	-	TGTGCCAGCTCACAGGGATTCTACTACGAGCAGTACTTC	CASSQGFYYEQYF
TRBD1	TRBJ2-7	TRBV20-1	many	TGCAGTGGACAGGGGACCTACTACGAGCAGTACTTC	CSGQGTYYEQYF
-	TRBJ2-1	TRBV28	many	TGTGCCAGCAGTTTATCTCTGTCCCCTACGGATGAGCAGTTCTTC	CASSLSLSPTDEQFF
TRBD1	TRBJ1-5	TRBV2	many	TGTGCCAGCAGGGAGGGGGCAGGGCAGCCCCAGCATTTT	CASREGAGQPQHF
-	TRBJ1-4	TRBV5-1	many	TGCGCCAGCAGAGAGGTGACAGCCACTAATGAAAAACTGTTTTTT	CASREVTATNEKLFF
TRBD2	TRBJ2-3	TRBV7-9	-	TGTGCCAGCAGCTTTCTTGCGGGAGGGCCCGGGGGCCCAGGTACGCAGTATTTT	CASSFLAGGPGGPGTQYF
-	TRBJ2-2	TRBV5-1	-	TGCGCCAGCAGCCCGGGGCGGGTCACCGGGGAGCTGTTTTTT	CASSPGRVTGELFF
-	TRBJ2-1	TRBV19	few	TGTGCCAGTAGTATGTCCCTGGGGTACAATGAGCAGTTCTTC	CASSMSLGYNEQFF
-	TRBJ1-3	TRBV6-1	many	TGTGCCAGCAGTAAACAGGTTCGCTCTGGAAACACCATATATTTT	CASSKQVRSGNTIYF
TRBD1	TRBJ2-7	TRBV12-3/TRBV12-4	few	TGTGCCAGCAGGGTATCGGACAGGGGCGCCTACGAGCAGTACTTC	CASRVSDRGAYEQYF
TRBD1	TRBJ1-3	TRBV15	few	TGTGCCACCAGCAGAGGTTCCGGGACAGCCTCCTACTCTGGAAACACCATATATTTT	CATSRGSGTASYSGNTIYF
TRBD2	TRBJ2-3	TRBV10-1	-	TGCGCCAGCAGCGTCGGGACTAGCGGAGCTAGCACAGATACGCAGTATTTT	CASSVGTSGASTDTQYF
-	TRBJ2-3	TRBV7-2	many	TGTGCCAGCAGCTTAACGACAGGCACAGATACGCAGTATTTT	CASSLTTGTDTQYF